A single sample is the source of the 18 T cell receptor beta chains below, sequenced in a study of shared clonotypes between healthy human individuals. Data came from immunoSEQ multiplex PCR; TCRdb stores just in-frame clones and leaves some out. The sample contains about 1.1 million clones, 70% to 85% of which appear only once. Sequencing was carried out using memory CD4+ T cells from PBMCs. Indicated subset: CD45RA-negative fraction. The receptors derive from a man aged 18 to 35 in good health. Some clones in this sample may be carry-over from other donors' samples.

CDR3 protein: CAWSTGPGPYF. The CDR3 DNA reads as TGTGCCTGGAGTACGGGGCCGGGTCCGTACTTC. This chain connects TRBV30 to TRBJ2-5; D is possibly TRBD1 or TRBD2 (5 bases each). This CDR3 spans 11 amino acids. From germline, CDR1 is GTSNPN and CDR2 SVGIG (reference sequence). The V and J ends lost 2 bases and 13 bases respectively, with 14 bases between them. The full variable domain, rest sourced from reference TRBV30 and TRBJ2-5, is SQTIHQWPATLVQPVGSPLSLECTVEGTSNPNLYWYRQAAGRGLQLLFYSVGIGQISSEVPQNLSASRPQDRQFILSSKKLLLSDSGFYLCAWSTGPGPYFGPGTRLLVL.

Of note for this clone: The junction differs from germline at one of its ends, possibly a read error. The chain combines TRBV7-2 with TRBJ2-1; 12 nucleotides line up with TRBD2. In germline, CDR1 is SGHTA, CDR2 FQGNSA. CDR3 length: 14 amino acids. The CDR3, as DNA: TGTGCCAGCGGCTTTAGACTAGCGGGAGTCGGGCAGTTCTTC. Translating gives CASGFRLAGVGQFF. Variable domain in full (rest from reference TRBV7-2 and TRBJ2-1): GAGVSQSPSNKVTEKGKDVELRCDPISGHTALYWYRQSLGQGLEFLIYFQGNSAPDKSGLPSDRFSAERTGGSVSTLTIQRTQQEDSAVYLCASGFRLAGVGQFFGPGTRLTVL.

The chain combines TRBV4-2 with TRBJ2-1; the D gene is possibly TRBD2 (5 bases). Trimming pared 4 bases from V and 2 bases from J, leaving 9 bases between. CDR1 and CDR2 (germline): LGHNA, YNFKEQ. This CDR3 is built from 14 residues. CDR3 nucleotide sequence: TGTGCCAGCAGCCGGGAGCTTACCTACAATGAGCAGTTCTTC. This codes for CASSRELTYNEQFF.

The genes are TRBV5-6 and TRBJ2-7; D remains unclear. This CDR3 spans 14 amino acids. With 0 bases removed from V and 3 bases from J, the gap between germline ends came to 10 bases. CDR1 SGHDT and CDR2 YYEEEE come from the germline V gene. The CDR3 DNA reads TGTGCCAGCAGCTTGGGGCTGGAGTTCTACGAGCAGTACTTC. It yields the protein CASSLGLEFYEQYF.

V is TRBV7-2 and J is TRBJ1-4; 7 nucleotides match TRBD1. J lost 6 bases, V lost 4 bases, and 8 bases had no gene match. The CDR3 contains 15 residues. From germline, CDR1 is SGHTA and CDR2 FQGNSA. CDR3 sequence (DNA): TGTGCCAGCAGCTCCTCAGGGGGTGGCGATGAAAAACTGTTTTTT. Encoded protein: CASSSSGGGDEKLFF.

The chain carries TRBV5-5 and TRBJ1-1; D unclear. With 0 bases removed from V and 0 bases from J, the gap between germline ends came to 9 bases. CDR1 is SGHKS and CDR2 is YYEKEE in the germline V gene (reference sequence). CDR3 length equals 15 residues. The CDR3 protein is CASSLGGGVNTEAFF. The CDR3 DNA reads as TGTGCCAGCAGCTTGGGCGGCGGGGTGAACACTGAAGCTTTCTTT.

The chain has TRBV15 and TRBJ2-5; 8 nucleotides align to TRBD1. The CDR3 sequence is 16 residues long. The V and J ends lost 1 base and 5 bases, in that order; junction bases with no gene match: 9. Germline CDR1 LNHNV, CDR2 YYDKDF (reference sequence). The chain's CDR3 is CATSRADRVAGETQYF. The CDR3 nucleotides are TGTGCCACCAGCAGAGCGGACAGGGTCGCTGGGGAGACCCAGTACTTC. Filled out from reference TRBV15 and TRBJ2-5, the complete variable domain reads DAMVIQNPRYQVTQFGKPVTLSCSQTLNHNVMYWYQQKSSQAPKLLFHYYDKDFNNEADTPDNFQSRRPNTSFCFLDIRSPGLGDTAMYLCATSRADRVAGETQYFGPGTRLLVL.

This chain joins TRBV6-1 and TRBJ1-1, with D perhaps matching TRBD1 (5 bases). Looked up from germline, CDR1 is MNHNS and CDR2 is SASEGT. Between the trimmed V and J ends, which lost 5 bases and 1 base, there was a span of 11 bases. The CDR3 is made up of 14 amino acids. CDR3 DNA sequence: TGTGCCAGCAGTTGGGACCGCCAGAACACTGAAGCTTTCTTT. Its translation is CASSWDRQNTEAFF.

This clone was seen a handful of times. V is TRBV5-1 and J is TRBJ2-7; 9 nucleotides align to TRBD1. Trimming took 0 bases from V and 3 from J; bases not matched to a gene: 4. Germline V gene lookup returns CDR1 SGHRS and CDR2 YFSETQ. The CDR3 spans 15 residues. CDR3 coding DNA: TGCGCCAGCAGCTTGGATCCGGGACAGGGCTACGAGCAGTACTTC. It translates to CASSLDPGQGYEQYF.

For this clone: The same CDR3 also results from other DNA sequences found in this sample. The CDR3 loop reads CASSQDAGRGTGELFF. CDR3 nucleotide sequence: TGTGCCAGCAGCCAAGATGCCGGGAGAGGGACCGGGGAGCTGTTTTTT. This chain links TRBV4-2 with TRBJ2-2; weak D call: TRBD2 (6 bases). The CDR3 has 16 amino acids. Trimming took off 0 bases at V and 5 bases at J, with 13 bases between the two ends. CDR1 is LGHNA and CDR2 is YNFKEQ in the germline V gene.

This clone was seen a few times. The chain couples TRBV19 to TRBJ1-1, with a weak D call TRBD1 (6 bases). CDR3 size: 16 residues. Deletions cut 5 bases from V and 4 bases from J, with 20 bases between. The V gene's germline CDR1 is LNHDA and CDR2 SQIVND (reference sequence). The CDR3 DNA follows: TGTGCCAGTAGTCGTTGGACGGGGGGCGGGCGCACTGAAGCTTTCTTT. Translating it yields CASSRWTGGGRTEAFF. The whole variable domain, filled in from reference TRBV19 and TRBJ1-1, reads DGGITQSPKYLFRKEGQNVTLSCEQNLNHDAMYWYRQDPGQGLRLIYYSQIVNDFQKGDIAEGYSVSREKKESFPLTVTSAQKNPTAFYLCASSRWTGGGRTEAFFGQGTRLTVV.

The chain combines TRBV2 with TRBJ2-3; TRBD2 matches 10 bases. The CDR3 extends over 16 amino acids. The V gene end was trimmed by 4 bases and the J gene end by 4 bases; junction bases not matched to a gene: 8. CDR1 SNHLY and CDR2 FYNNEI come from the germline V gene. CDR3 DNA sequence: TGTGCCAGCAGTGCCCCGCTAGCGGGAGTCCCAGATACGCAGTATTTT. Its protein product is CASSAPLAGVPDTQYF.

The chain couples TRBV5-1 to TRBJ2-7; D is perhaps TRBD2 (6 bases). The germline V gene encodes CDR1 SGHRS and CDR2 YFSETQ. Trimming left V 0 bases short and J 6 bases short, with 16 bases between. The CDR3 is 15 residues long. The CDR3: CASSLVAGSRSEQYF. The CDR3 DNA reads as TGCGCCAGCAGCTTGGTCGCCGGGAGCAGGTCCGAGCAGTACTTC. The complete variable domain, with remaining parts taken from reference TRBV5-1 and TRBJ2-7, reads KAGVTQTPRYLIKTRGQQVTLSCSPISGHRSVSWYQQTPGQGLQFLFEYFSETQRNKGNFPGRFSGRQFSNSRSEMNVSTLELGDSALYLCASSLVAGSRSEQYFGPGTRLTVT.

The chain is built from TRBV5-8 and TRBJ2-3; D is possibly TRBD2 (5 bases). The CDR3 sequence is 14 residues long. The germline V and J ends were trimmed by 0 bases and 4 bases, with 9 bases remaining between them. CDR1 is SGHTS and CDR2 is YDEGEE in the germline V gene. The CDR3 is CASSLVLGADTQYF. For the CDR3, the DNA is TGTGCCAGCAGCTTGGTATTGGGAGCAGATACGCAGTATTTT.

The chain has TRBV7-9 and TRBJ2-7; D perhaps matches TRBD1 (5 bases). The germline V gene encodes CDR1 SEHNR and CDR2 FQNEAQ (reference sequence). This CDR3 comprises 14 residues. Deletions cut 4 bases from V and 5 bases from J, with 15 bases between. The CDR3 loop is CASSSWGQGDEQYF. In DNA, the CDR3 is TGTGCCAGCAGCTCTTGGGGCCAGGGTGACGAGCAGTACTTC.

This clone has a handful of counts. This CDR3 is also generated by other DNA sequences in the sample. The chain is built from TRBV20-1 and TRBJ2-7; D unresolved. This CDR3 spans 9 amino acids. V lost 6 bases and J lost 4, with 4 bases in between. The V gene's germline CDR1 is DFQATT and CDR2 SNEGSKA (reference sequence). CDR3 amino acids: CSAAYEQYF. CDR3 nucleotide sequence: TGCAGTGCAGCTTACGAGCAGTACTTC.

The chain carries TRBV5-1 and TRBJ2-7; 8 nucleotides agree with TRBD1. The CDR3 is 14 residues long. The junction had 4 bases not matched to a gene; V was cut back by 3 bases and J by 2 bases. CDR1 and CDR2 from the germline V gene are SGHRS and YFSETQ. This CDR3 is CASSSTGATYEQYF. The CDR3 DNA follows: TGCGCCAGCAGCTCGACAGGGGCAACCTACGAGCAGTACTTC.

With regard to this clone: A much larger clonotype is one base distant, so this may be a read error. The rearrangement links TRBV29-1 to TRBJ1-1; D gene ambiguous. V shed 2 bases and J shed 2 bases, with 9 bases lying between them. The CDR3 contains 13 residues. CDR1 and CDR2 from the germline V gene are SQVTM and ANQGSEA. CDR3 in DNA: TGCAGCGTTGAAAGGCACATCAACACTGAAGCTTTCTTT. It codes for CSVERHINTEAFF.